This section outlines one TCR beta chain sequence together with its context. Antigen specificity is unknown. This beta chain lies outside the target of a library built for alpha chains; its clone size means little. Memory CD4+ cells were defined as CD4+CD45RO+CD25-. Constant-region reverse primers amplified full-length variable regions, followed by semi-nested Nested Universal Primer A PCR. TCRdb called the 5' RACE reads again in MiXCR, with one record for every CDR3 protein. This table holds about 220 distinct CDR3 sequences, 85% to 95% found once. Study observations and caveats: Tumor memory CD4+ T cell TCR gene usage was found to cluster with blood and lymph node memory CD4+ cells and with lymph node naive CD4+ cells.

Germline V gives CDR1 SGHRS, CDR2 YFSETQ. CDR3 size: 15 residues. V shed 0 bases and J shed 6 bases, with 15 bases lying between them. The sequenced sample consisted of memory CD4+ T cells sorted from blood. Noted subset: memory CD4+ T cells, CD4+CD45RO+CD25-. The chain has TRBV5-1 and TRBJ1-1; tentative D call: TRBD1 (5 bases). The receptor was derived from a female donor with breast cancer. CDR3 loop: CASSLAGAPRPEAFF. The CDR3 DNA reads TGCGCCAGCAGCTTGGCCGGGGCCCCCAGACCTGAAGCTTTCTTT.